This entry is about one TCR beta chain. The data stem from a study of control samples from healthy donors and cancer patients. Produced via immunoSEQ multiplex PCR; TCRdb's table is partial and in-frame only. The profile covers 100,000 to 150,000 clones, with roughly 87% appearing a single time and around 2% taken by the ten largest. Germline V gene sequence: CDR1 SQVTM, CDR2 ANQGSEA. There are 13 residues in the CDR3. The V end lost 0 bases, the J end lost 4 bases, and 9 bases lay between the germline ends. This sequence joins TRBV29-1 and TRBJ1-2, with a weak D call TRBD1 (5 bases). This TCR was sampled from a man younger than 35 in good health. The specimen was blood. The CDR3 spells CSVEDGGIYGYTF. DNA for the CDR3: TGCAGCGTTGAAGACGGGGGAATCTATGGCTACACCTTC.